This entry lists 19 T cell receptor beta chains sequenced from one sample in a study of response to subunit inactivated influenza vaccine. TCRdb recomputed calls from the RT-PCR reads with MiXCR, one row per CDR3 protein. This repertoire shows a few hundred thousand distinct CDR3 sequences, 12% to 15% found once; its top ten account for approximately 10%. The starting material was PBMCs from blood, obtained 11 to 12 days after vaccination. These TCRs come from a man aged 50-60 years who received an inactivated influenza vaccine.

V usage is TRBV6-5 and J usage is TRBJ1-1; no clear D. Trimming took off 0 bases at V and 0 bases at J, with 14 bases between the two ends. The germline CDR1 and CDR2 sequences are MNHEY and SVGAGI. The CDR3 sequence is 17 residues long. CDR3 residues: CASSYSLEVFMNTEAFF. As DNA, the CDR3 is TGTGCCAGCAGTTACTCGTTGGAAGTGTTTATGAACACTGAAGCTTTCTTT.

The J gene is TRBJ2-1, the V gene TRBV5-6, with D possibly matching TRBD1 (6 bases). V lost 0 bases, J lost 8 bases, and 15 bases lay in between. This CDR3 has 15 residues. From germline, CDR1 is SGHDT and CDR2 YYEEEE. The CDR3 DNA follows: TGTGCCAGCAGCTTGGAGGGGGACGGGCGGCATGAGCAGTTCTTC. It specifies CASSLEGDGRHEQFF.

This clonotype was found a few times. The rearrangement links TRBV7-2 to TRBJ1-1, with TRBD1 identical over 7 bases. This CDR3 has 14 amino acids. V was pared by 5 bases and J by 0 bases, with 3 bases of the junction left unmatched. CDR1 is SGHTA and CDR2 is FQGNSA in the germline V gene. The DNA for the CDR3 is TGTGCCAGCAGCCAAGGACAGGTGAACACTGAAGCTTTCTTT. Translating it yields CASSQGQVNTEAFF.

This clonotype came up many times. The chain combines TRBV2 with TRBJ1-5; D not resolved. This CDR3 is built from 12 residues. Germline CDR1 reads SNHLY; CDR2 reads FYNNEI. Between the trimmed V and J ends, which lost 5 bases and 6 bases, there was a span of 8 bases. DNA for the CDR3: TGTGCCAGCAGTCTAGACGGTCAGCCCCAGCATTTT. This encodes CASSLDGQPQHF. Together with reference TRBV2 and TRBJ1-5, the CDR3 gives the full variable domain: EPEVTQTPSHQVTQMGQEVILRCVPISNHLYFYWYRQILGQKVEFLVSFYNNEISEKSEIFDDQFSVERPDGSNFTLKIRSTKLEDSAMYFCASSLDGQPQHFGDGTRLSIL.

This clonotype was counted a few times. The chain is built from TRBV27 and TRBJ2-7; no clear D gene. Deletions cut 5 bases from V and 2 bases from J, with 16 bases between. Germline loops: CDR1 MNHEY, CDR2 SMNVEV (reference sequence). This CDR3 is built from 15 residues. For the CDR3, the DNA is TGTGCCAGCAGTCCCGATCCCTCTAGGACCTACGAGCAGTACTTC. This codes for CASSPDPSRTYEQYF.

The chain uses TRBV12-3 or TRBV12-4 and TRBJ2-1, with 8 nucleotides matching TRBD2. Germline trimming cut 5 bases from V and 6 bases from J; bases unmatched to any gene: 9. The CDR3 loop spans 15 amino acids. CDR3 in amino acids: CASSPRPAGGNEQFF. The CDR3 coding sequence is TGTGCCAGCAGTCCCCGACCGGCGGGAGGCAATGAGCAGTTCTTC.

This clonotype came up a few times. The CDR3 coding sequence is TGTGCCAGCAGCCCCACGACAGGGGGCGGTGGCTACACCTTC. Residues: CASSPTTGGGGYTF. The chain uses TRBV11-2 and TRBJ1-2; 10 bases match TRBD1. The CDR3 is made up of 14 amino acids. V gave up 5 bases and J gave up 7 bases; unmatched junction bases: 7. The germline CDR1 and CDR2 sequences are SGHAT and FQNNGV.

CDR3 sequence: CASSQLVRQAPGNVLTF. The CDR3 DNA reads as TGTGCCAGCAGCCAACTAGTGAGACAGGCTCCGGGCAACGTCCTGACTTTC. The chain recombines TRBV28 with TRBJ2-6; D is perhaps TRBD1 (6 bases). V was pared by 6 bases and J by 9 bases, with 24 bases between. CDR3 size: 17 residues. Germline CDR1 reads MDHEN; CDR2 reads SYDVKM.

For this clonotype: One junction end does not reproduce the germline sequence, and a read error may be involved. The chain joins TRBV24-1 to TRBJ1-5; D is undetermined. This CDR3 has 14 amino acids. Germline V gene data show CDR1 as KGHDR and CDR2 as SFDVKD. The CDR3 sequence: CATSDKTFSQLQHF. Here the CDR3 DNA reads TGTGCCACCAGTGATAAGACGTTCAGTCAGCTCCAGCATTTT.

This clonotype was found a few times. The chain carries TRBV5-1 and TRBJ2-3, with D maybe TRBD2 (5 bases). Germline V gene sequence: CDR1 SGHRS, CDR2 YFSETQ. The CDR3 length is 17 residues. Trimming left V 0 bases short and J 0 bases short, with 14 bases between. Here the CDR3 reads CASSLGASSWSTDTQYF. In DNA, the CDR3 is TGCGCCAGCAGCTTGGGGGCTAGCTCTTGGAGCACAGATACGCAGTATTTT.

This chain connects TRBV3-1 to TRBJ1-1, with a tentative D call TRBD1 (6 bases). The CDR3 runs 16 residues. Germline loops: CDR1 LGHDT, CDR2 YNNKEL (reference sequence). Trimming stripped 0 bases from V and 5 bases from J, with 16 bases between. The CDR3 loop reads CASSQDGLLRGTEAFF. The CDR3 nucleotides read TGTGCCAGCAGCCAAGATGGACTTCTTAGGGGGACTGAAGCTTTCTTT.

This clonotype was detected ten times or more. This chain connects TRBV12-3 or TRBV12-4 to TRBJ1-3; 7 nucleotides align to TRBD1. The CDR3 length is 12 residues. V lost 5 bases, J lost 9 bases, and 4 bases stayed unmatched. The CDR3, as DNA: TGTGCCAGCAGTAATACAGGGGCCACCATATATTTT. Amino acid sequence: CASSNTGATIYF.

Concerning this clonotype: A much larger clone is a single base away; this may be a read error. V gene TRBV7-3 combines with J gene TRBJ2-2; D is ambiguous. Looked up from germline, CDR1 is SGHTA and CDR2 is FQGTGA. This CDR3 has 17 amino acids. The V and J ends lost 6 bases and 2 bases respectively, with 19 bases between them. As DNA, the CDR3 is TGTGCCAGCAGTCTTACAAGGGCCAATTTCAACACCGGGGAGCTGTTTTTT. This translates into CASSLTRANFNTGELFF.

This clonotype occurred many times. V and J are TRBV7-2 and TRBJ1-5; D is unresolved. V lost 0 bases to trimming and J lost 1 base, with 7 bases between them. CDR3 length equals 15 residues. CDR1 SGHTA and CDR2 FQGNSA come from the germline V gene. CDR3 protein: CASSLAPRSNQPQHF. The CDR3 DNA reads as TGTGCCAGCAGCTTAGCCCCACGGAGCAATCAGCCCCAGCATTTT. The entire variable domain, with the rest obtained from reference TRBV7-2 and TRBJ1-5, is as follows: GAGVSQSPSNKVTEKGKDVELRCDPISGHTALYWYRQSLGQGLEFLIYFQGNSAPDKSGLPSDRFSAERTGGSVSTLTIQRTQQEDSAVYLCASSLAPRSNQPQHFGDGTRLSIL.

The chain carries TRBV10-3 and TRBJ2-1; possible D gene TRBD2, 6 bases. Germline V gene sequence: CDR1 ENHRY, CDR2 SYGVKD. V was trimmed by 2 bases and J by 5 bases, leaving 13 bases between them. This CDR3 comprises 15 residues. The CDR3 loop reads CAISENIAVNNEQFF. The CDR3 region has the DNA TGTGCCATCAGTGAGAATATAGCGGTAAACAATGAGCAGTTCTTC.

The V call is TRBV5-1, the J call TRBJ1-2; the D gene is possibly TRBD1 (5 bases). The CDR3 sequence is 13 residues long. Germline V lookup: CDR1 SGHRS, CDR2 YFSETQ. V shed 2 bases and J shed 5 bases, with 10 bases lying between them. CDR3 loop: CASSLGTMYGYTF. CDR3 DNA sequence: TGCGCCAGCAGCTTAGGGACCATGTATGGCTACACCTTC.

This chain connects TRBV7-2 to TRBJ2-1, with 10 bases identical to TRBD2. V lost 2 bases, J lost 7 bases, and 5 bases stayed unmatched. Germline-derived CDR1 and CDR2 are SGHTA and FQGNSA. The CDR3 is 15 residues long. CDR3 sequence reads: CASSLLAGAPNEQFF. The CDR3 DNA reads as TGTGCCAGCAGCTTACTAGCGGGAGCTCCAAATGAGCAGTTCTTC.

The chain has TRBV6-5 and TRBJ2-1, with 8 positions matching TRBD2. CDR1 is MNHEY, CDR2 SVGAGI, per germline. The CDR3 is 15 residues long. V lost 2 bases and J lost 8; bases outside the gene matches: 8. Written as DNA, the CDR3 is TGTGCCAGCAGTTACCTCATAGCGGGAACGGATGAGCAGTTCTTC. Amino acids: CASSYLIAGTDEQFF.

This clonotype was observed a few times. The rearrangement joins TRBV10-3 to TRBJ2-5; tentatively, D is TRBD1 (6 bases). The CDR3 runs to 15 residues. Per the germline V gene, CDR1 is ENHRY and CDR2 is SYGVKD. The V end lost 5 bases, the J end lost 3 bases, and 16 bases lay between the germline ends. The CDR3, as DNA: TGTGCCATCAGTCCCGATCCGGGACATAAAGAGACCCAGTACTTC. This translates into CAISPDPGHKETQYF.